This T cell receptor (beta chain) emerged from a study of T cell responses to AZD1222 COVID-19 vaccine. Produced via immunoSEQ multiplex PCR; TCRdb's table is partial and in-frame only. The data show 80,000 or so clones, 80% to 95% seen once. Germline values: CDR1 MDHEN, CDR2 SYDVKM. The CDR3 has 15 amino acids. Trimming took 5 bases from V and 5 from J; bases not matched to a gene: 9. The sequence came from an adult in good health. V is TRBV28 and J is TRBJ2-1, with TRBD1 matching over 7 bases. The sample in question was peripheral blood, obtained on day 0 of MenACWY control vaccination. CDR3 loop: CASSVFGTAHNEQFF. The CDR3 region has the DNA TGTGCCAGCAGTGTGTTCGGGACAGCCCACAATGAGCAGTTCTTC.